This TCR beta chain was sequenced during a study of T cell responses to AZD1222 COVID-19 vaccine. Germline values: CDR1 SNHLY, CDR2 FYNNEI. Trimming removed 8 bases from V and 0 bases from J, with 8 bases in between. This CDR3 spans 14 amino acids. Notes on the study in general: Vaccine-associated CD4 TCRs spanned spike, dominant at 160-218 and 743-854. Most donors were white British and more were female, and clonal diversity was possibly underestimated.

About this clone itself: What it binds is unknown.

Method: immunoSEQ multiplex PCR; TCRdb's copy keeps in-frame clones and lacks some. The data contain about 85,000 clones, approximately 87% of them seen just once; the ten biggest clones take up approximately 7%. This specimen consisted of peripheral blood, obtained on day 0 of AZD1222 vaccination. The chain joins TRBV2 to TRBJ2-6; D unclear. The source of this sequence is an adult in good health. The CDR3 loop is CASLQFSGANVLTF. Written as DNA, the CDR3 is TGTGCCAGCCTCCAATTCTCTGGGGCCAACGTCCTGACTTTC.